The T cell receptor (beta chain) under discussion was sequenced for a study of T cell responses to AZD1222 COVID-19 vaccine. Concerning this clone itself: Its antigen remains unknown.

The CDR3 is 11 amino acids. The ends were cut back, 5 bases at V and 6 bases at J, with 8 bases in the middle. CDR1 is SNHLY and CDR2 is FYNNEI in the germline V gene. Sequencing used immunoSEQ multiplex PCR; TCRdb keeps in-frame clones, though not all of them. Of about 48,000 clones in the sample, about 86% are singletons; the top ten hold 5.5% to 7%. Broader study findings: Scientists sampled the repertoires only once the peak T cell response had passed.

Sequencing was performed on peripheral blood, taken 28 days after the second AZD1222 dose. The clonotype was recovered from an adult who received the AZD1222 COVID-19 vaccine. The chain recombines TRBV2 with TRBJ2-7, with a weak D call TRBD1 (5 bases). The CDR3 nucleotides are TGTGCCAGCAGTCCTCAGGGCGAGCAGTACTTC. It encodes CASSPQGEQYF.